The T cell receptor beta chain under discussion was sequenced for a study of CDR3 diversity in severe acne. The CDR3 has 15 amino acids. The V gene end was trimmed by 4 bases and the J gene end by 3 bases; junction bases not matched to a gene: 7. CDR1 SGHTA and CDR2 FQGTGA come from the germline V gene. TCRdb reprocessed the PCR reads via MiXCR and lists one record per CDR3 protein. The sample has about 84,000 distinct CDR3 sequences, around 50% seen once. The sequencing sample was made of blood. This clonotype was obtained from a male donor in good health, without acne. The rearrangement uses TRBV7-3 and TRBJ1-2; 8 bases align to TRBD1. Here the CDR3 reads CASSSQGADDYGYTF. In DNA form, the CDR3 reads TGTGCCAGCAGCTCTCAGGGGGCGGACGACTATGGCTACACCTTC.